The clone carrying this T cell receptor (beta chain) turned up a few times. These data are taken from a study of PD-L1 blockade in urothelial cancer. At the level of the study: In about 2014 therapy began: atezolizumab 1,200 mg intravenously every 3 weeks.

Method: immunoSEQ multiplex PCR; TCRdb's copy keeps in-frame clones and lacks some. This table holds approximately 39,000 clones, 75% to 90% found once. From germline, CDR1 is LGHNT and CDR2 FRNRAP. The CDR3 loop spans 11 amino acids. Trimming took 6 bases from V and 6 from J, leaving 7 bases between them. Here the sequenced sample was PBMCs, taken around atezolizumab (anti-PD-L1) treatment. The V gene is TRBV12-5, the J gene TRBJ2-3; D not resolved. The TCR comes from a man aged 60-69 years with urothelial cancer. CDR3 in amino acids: CASGEVDTQYF. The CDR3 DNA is TGTGCTAGTGGCGAGGTGGATACGCAGTATTTT. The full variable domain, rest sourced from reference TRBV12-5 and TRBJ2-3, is DARVTQTPRHKVTEMGQEVTMRCQPILGHNTVFWYRQTMMQGLELLAYFRNRAPLDDSGMPKDRFSAEMPDATLATLKIQPSEPRDSAVYFCASGEVDTQYFGPGTRLTVL.